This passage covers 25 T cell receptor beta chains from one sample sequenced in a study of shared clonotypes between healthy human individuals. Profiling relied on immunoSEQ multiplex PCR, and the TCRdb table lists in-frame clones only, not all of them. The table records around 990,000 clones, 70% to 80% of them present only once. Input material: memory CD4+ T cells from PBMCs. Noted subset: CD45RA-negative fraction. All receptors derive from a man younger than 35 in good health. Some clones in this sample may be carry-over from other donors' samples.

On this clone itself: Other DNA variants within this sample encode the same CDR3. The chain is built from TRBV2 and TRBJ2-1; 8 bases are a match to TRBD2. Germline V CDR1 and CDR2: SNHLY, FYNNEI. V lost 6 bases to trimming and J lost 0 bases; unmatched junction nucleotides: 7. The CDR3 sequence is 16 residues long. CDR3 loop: CASRGLAGGSYNEQFF. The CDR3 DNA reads TGTGCCAGCAGGGGGCTAGCGGGTGGCTCCTACAATGAGCAGTTCTTC.

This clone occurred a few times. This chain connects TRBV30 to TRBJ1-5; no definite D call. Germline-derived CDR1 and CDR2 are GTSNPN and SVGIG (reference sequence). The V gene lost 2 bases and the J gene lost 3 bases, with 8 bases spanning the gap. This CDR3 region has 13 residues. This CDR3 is CAWSYSYNQPQHF. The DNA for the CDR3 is TGTGCCTGGAGTTACAGCTACAATCAGCCCCAGCATTTT.

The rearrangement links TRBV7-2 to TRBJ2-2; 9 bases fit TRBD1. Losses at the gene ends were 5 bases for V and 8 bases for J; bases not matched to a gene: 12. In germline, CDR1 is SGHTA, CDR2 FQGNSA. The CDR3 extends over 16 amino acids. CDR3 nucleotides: TGTGCCAGCAGCGATGCTAGGACAGGGGTTATGGGGGAGCTGTTTTTT. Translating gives CASSDARTGVMGELFF.

The CDR3 DNA reads as TGTGCCAGCAGCTTATACGGTGAAAAACTGTTTTTT. Translating it yields CASSLYGEKLFF. This chain connects TRBV11-2 to TRBJ1-4; no firm D call. The CDR3 runs to 12 residues. Germline assignment: CDR1 SGHAT and CDR2 FQNNGV. The germline V and J ends were trimmed by 2 bases and 7 bases, with 5 bases remaining between them.

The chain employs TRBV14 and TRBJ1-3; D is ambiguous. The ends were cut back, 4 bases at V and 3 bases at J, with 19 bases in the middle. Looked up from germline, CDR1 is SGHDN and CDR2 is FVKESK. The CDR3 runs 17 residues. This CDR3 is CASSRGQEPSLGNTIYF. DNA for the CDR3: TGTGCCAGCAGCCGAGGCCAGGAACCCAGCCTTGGAAACACCATATATTTT.

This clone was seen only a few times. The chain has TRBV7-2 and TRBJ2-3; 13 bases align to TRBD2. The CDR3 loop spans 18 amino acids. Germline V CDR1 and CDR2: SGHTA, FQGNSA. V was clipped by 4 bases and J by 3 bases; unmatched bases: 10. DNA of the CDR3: TGTGCCAGCAGCTCCGGACTAGCGGGAGTTAGAGGGACAGATACGCAGTATTTT. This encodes CASSSGLAGVRGTDTQYF.

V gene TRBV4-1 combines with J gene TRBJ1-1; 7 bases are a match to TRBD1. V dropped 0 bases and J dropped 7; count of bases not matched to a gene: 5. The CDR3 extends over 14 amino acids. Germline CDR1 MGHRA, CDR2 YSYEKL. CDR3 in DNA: TGCGCCAGCAGCCAAGATCAGAGGGACAGTGAAGCTTTCTTT. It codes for CASSQDQRDSEAFF.

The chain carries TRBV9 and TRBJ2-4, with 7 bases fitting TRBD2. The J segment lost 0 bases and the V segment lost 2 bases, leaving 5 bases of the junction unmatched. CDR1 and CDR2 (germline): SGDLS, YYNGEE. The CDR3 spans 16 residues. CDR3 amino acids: CASSVTAGLAKNIQYF. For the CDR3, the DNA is TGTGCCAGCAGCGTGACAGCGGGACTAGCCAAAAACATTCAGTACTTC.

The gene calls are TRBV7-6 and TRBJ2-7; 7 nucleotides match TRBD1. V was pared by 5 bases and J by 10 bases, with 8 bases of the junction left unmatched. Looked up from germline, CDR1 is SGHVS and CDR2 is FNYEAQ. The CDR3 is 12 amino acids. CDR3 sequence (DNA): TGTGCCAGCAGCCGTGGGGACAGTGAACAGTACTTC. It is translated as CASSRGDSEQYF. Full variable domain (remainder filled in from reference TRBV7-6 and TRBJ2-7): GAGVSQSPRYKVTKRGQDVALRCDPISGHVSLYWYRQALGQGPEFLTYFNYEAQQDKSGLPNDRFSAERPEGSISTLTIQRTEQRDSAMYRCASSRGDSEQYFGPGTRLTVT.

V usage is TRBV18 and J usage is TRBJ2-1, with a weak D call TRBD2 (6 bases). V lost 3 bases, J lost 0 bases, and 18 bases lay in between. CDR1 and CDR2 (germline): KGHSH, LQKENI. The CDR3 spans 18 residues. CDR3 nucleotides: TGTGCCAGCTCACCCTCGGCGGGGCCGTCTAGCTCCTACAATGAGCAGTTCTTC. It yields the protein CASSPSAGPSSSYNEQFF.

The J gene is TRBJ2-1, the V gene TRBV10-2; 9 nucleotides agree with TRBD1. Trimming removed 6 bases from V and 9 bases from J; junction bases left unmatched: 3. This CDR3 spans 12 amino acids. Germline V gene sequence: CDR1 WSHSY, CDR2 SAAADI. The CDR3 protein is CASRDRGGEQFF. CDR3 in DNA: TGCGCCAGCAGGGACAGGGGAGGTGAGCAGTTCTTC.

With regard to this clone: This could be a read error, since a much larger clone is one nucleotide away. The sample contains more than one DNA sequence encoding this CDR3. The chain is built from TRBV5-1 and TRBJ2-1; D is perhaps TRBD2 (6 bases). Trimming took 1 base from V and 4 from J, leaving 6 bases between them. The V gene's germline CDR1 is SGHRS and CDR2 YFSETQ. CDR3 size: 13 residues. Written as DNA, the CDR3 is TGCGCCAGCAGCTTGAGCGGGTACAATGAGCAGTTCTTC. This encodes CASSLSGYNEQFF.

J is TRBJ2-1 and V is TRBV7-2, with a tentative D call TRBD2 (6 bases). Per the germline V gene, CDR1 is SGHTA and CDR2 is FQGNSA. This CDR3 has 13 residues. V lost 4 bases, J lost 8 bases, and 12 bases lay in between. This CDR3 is CASSSGTSDEQFF. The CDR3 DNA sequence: TGTGCCAGCAGCTCCGGGACTTCCGATGAGCAGTTCTTC.

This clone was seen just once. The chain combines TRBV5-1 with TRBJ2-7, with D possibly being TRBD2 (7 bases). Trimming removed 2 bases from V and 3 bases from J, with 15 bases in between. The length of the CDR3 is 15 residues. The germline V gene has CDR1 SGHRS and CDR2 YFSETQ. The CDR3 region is CASSLGGGSNYEQYF. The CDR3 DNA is TGCGCCAGCAGCTTAGGGGGAGGGTCAAACTACGAGCAGTACTTC.

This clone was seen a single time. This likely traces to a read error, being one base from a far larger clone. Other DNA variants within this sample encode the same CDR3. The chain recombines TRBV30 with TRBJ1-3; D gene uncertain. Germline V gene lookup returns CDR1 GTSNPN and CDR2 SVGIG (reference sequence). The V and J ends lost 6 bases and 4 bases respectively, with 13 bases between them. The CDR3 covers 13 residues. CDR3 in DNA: TGTGCCTGCCACCGCGGTTCCGGAAACACCATATATTTT. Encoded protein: CACHRGSGNTIYF.

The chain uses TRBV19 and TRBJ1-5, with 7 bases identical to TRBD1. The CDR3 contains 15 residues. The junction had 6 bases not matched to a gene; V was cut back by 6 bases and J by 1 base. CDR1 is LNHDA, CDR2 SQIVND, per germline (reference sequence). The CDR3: CASRTGTSSNQPQHF. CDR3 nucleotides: TGTGCCAGTAGGACAGGGACATCCAGCAATCAGCCCCAGCATTTT.

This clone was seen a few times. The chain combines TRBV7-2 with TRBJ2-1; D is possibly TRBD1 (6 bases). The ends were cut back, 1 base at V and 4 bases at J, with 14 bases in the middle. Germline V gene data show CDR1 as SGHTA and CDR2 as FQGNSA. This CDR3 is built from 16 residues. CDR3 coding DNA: TGTGCCAGCAGCTTAGAGGGGACAACCGAATACAATGAGCAGTTCTTC. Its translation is CASSLEGTTEYNEQFF.

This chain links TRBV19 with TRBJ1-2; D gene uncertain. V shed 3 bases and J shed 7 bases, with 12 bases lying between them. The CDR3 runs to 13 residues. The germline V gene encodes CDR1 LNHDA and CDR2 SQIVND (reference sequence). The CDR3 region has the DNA TGTGCCAGTAGTATTATTTCGTGGGGTGGCTACACCTTC. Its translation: CASSIISWGGYTF.

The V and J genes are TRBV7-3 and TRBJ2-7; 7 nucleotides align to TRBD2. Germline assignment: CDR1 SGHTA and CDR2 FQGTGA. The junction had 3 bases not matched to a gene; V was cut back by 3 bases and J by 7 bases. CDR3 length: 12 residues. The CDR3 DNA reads TGTGCCAGCAGCTTGGGACTAAGTGAGCAGTACTTC. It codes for CASSLGLSEQYF.

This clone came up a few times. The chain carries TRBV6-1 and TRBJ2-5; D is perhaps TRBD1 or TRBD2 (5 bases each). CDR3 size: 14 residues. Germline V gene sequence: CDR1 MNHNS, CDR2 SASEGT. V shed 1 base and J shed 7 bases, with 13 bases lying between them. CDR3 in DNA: TGTGCCAGCAGTGAAGGGGGGAATACGGCGACCCAGTACTTC. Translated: CASSEGGNTATQYF.

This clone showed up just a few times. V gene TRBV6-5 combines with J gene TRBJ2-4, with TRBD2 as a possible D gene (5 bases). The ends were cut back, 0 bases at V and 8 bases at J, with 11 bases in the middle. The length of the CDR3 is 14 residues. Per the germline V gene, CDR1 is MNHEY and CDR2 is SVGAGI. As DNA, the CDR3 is TGTGCCAGCAGTTACTCGGGCGGGTGGGACATTCAGTACTTC. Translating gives CASSYSGGWDIQYF.

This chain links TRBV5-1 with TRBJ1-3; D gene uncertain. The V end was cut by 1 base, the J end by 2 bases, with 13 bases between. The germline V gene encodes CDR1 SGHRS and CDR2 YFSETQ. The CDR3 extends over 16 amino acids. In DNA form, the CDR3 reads TGCGCCAGCAGCTTGTCCCCAGCGCTGACTGGAAACACCATATATTTT. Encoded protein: CASSLSPALTGNTIYF.

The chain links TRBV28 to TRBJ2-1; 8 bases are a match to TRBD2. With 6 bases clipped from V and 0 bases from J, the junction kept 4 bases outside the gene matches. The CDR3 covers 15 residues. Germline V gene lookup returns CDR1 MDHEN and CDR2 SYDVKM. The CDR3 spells CASRLAANSYNEQFF. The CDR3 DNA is TGTGCCAGCAGACTAGCGGCGAACTCCTACAATGAGCAGTTCTTC.

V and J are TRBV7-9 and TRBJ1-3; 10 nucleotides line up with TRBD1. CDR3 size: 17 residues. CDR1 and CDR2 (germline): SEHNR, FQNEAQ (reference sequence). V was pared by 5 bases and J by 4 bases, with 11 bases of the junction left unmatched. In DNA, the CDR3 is TGTGCCAGCAGCCCCGGCGACAGGGGGCGACTAGGAAACACCATATATTTT. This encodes CASSPGDRGRLGNTIYF.

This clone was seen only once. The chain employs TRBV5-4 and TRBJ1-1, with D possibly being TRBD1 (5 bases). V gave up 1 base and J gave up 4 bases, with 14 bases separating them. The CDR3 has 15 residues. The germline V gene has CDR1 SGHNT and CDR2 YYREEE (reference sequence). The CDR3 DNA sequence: TGTGCCAGCAGCTTGTCTCAGGGCTCGAGCACTGAAGCTTTCTTT. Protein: CASSLSQGSSTEAFF.